This T cell receptor beta chain was found in a study of post-analysis software for immune sequencing data. General study findings and limits: Several TRBV segments were more frequent in patients than controls; TRBV5-6, TRBV5-1 and TRBV20-1 belonged to this group.

With respect to this clonotype: What it recognizes is unknown.

Unique molecular identifiers tagged the TCR beta cDNA libraries. MiXCR, applied by TCRdb to the PCR reads, yields one record per CDR3 protein. The sample lists under 900,000 distinct CDR3 sequences; under 70% were seen once. V was clipped by 4 bases and J by 11 bases, with 23 bases between them. The CDR3 totals 15 residues. In germline, CDR1 is SEHNR, CDR2 FQNEAQ (reference sequence). The chain recombines TRBV7-9 with TRBJ2-5; a weak D match, TRBD2 (5 bases). Sequences were obtained from blood. This clonotype was obtained from a girl under 18 with multiple sclerosis. CDR3 amino acids: CASSSSISASKEQYF. The CDR3 DNA reads TGTGCCAGCAGCTCCTCGATTAGCGCGAGTAAGGAGCAGTACTTC.